This entry lists 30 T cell receptor beta chains sequenced from one sample in a study of blood T cell repertoires in COVID-19. Here immunoSEQ multiplex PCR was the method, and the copy in TCRdb shows in-frame clones only, minus some. The data hold some 260,000 clones, with roughly 87% observed a single time. The sample was PBMCs or T cells enriched from blood (not recorded which). These receptors were taken from a woman aged 25 to 45 with acute COVID-19.

The chain joins TRBV29-1 to TRBJ1-2; TRBD1 might be the D (5 bases). This CDR3 contains 13 residues. Trimming pared 7 bases from V and 0 bases from J, leaving 12 bases between. The germline V gene has CDR1 SQVTM and CDR2 ANQGSEA. The CDR3 loop is CSAGHGPNYGYTF. The CDR3 bases are TGCAGCGCGGGGCATGGGCCTAACTATGGCTACACCTTC.

This chain uses TRBV3-1 (or the pseudogene TRBV3-2) with TRBJ2-5; perhaps TRBD1 as D (5 bases). The germline V and J ends were trimmed by 1 base and 7 bases, with 16 bases remaining between them. This CDR3 is built from 15 residues. CDR1 is LGHDT, CDR2 YNNKEL, per germline (reference sequence). As DNA, the CDR3 is TGTGCCAGCAGCCAAGGTCAGTCCTCAACAGGGACCCAGTACTTC. This encodes CASSQGQSSTGTQYF.

The chain recombines TRBV19 with TRBJ2-3, with 8 bases fitting TRBD2. J lost 0 bases, V lost 7 bases, and 6 bases had no gene match. Germline V gene lookup returns CDR1 LNHDA and CDR2 SQIVND (reference sequence). CDR3 length equals 15 residues. The CDR3 reads CASNRGGPSTDTQYF. The CDR3 DNA reads TGTGCCAGTAATCGGGGGGGGCCGAGCACAGATACGCAGTATTTT.

Here the CDR3 reads CASSLTPLSPLHF. CDR3 DNA sequence: TGTGCCAGCAGCCTAACCCCCCTATCACCCCTCCACTTT. The chain couples TRBV13 to TRBJ1-6; no clear D. Per germline, CDR1 PRHDT and CDR2 FYEKMQ (reference sequence). V was clipped by 5 bases and J by 10 bases, with 12 bases between them. The CDR3 has 13 amino acids.

The chain joins TRBV6-5 to TRBJ2-3, with a possible D match to TRBD2 (6 bases). V shed 1 base and J shed 2 bases, with 13 bases lying between them. CDR1 and CDR2 from the germline V gene are MNHEY and SVGAGI. This CDR3 has 16 residues. CDR3 amino acids: CASSYFGGRDTDTQYF. CDR3 DNA sequence: TGTGCCAGCAGTTACTTCGGGGGAAGGGACACAGATACGCAGTATTTT.

The chain recombines TRBV10-3 with TRBJ2-3, with 8 bases identical to TRBD2. CDR1 and CDR2 (germline): ENHRY, SYGVKD. With V trimmed by 6 bases and J by 0 bases, 2 bases remained unmatched. CDR3 length: 14 amino acids. DNA of the CDR3: TGTGCCATCAGCCGACTAGCGAGCACAGATACGCAGTATTTT. Amino acids: CAISRLASTDTQYF.

The chain recombines TRBV12-5 with TRBJ2-3; tentatively, D is TRBD2 (6 bases). Germline CDR1 is LGHNT and CDR2 is FRNRAP. V lost 3 bases and J lost 4, with 8 bases in between. The CDR3 has 13 amino acids. CDR3 loop: CASGFGTPDTQYF. CDR3 nucleotide sequence: TGTGCTAGTGGTTTCGGGACTCCAGATACGCAGTATTTT.

This rearrangement joins TRBV13 to TRBJ1-1; D remains ambiguous. Between the trimmed V and J ends, which lost 5 bases and 0 bases, there was a span of 19 bases. This CDR3 contains 17 residues. Germline-derived CDR1 and CDR2 are PRHDT and FYEKMQ (reference sequence). The CDR3 sequence: CASSGRRGVIMNTEAFF. The CDR3 DNA sequence: TGTGCCAGCAGCGGTCGTCGGGGAGTTATTATGAACACTGAAGCTTTCTTT.

The V and J genes are TRBV7-2 and TRBJ2-3; TRBD1 aligns across 9 bases. This CDR3 is built from 14 residues. Trimming at V came to 5 bases and at J to 6 bases, leaving 6 bases not matched to a gene. Germline-derived CDR1 and CDR2 are SGHTA and FQGNSA. CDR3: CASSLGQGDDTQYF. In DNA form, the CDR3 reads TGTGCCAGCAGCCTGGGACAGGGTGACGATACGCAGTATTTT.

The chain has TRBV28 and TRBJ2-2; TRBD1 matches 12 bases. The CDR3 spans 16 residues. Unmatched junction bases numbered 3, after V lost 4 bases and J lost 3 bases. Germline lookup yields CDR1 MDHEN and CDR2 SYDVKM. The CDR3, as DNA: TGTGCCAGCAGTTCCTGGGACAGGGGGCACACCGGGGAGCTGTTTTTT. Translation: CASSSWDRGHTGELFF.

V gene TRBV6-5 combines with J gene TRBJ1-4; the D is unclear. The CDR3 is made up of 14 amino acids. V dropped 1 base and J dropped 6 bases, with 9 bases sitting between them. The germline V gene has CDR1 MNHEY and CDR2 SVGAGI. The CDR3 coding sequence is TGTGCCAGCAGTTACTTTCGGTCGGATGAAAAACTGTTTTTT. Its protein product is CASSYFRSDEKLFF.

This clone was counted a single time. V gene TRBV14 combines with J gene TRBJ1-2, with D possibly being TRBD1 (6 bases). Germline V gives CDR1 SGHDN, CDR2 FVKESK. The V and J ends lost 2 bases and 8 bases respectively, with 12 bases between them. This CDR3 spans 13 amino acids. The CDR3 DNA reads TGTGCCAGCAGCCAACTACAGGGTGGGGGCTACACCTTC. Translated: CASSQLQGGGYTF.

The J gene is TRBJ1-2, the V gene TRBV28, with D maybe TRBD1 (6 bases). There are 13 residues in the CDR3. V lost 6 bases to trimming and J lost 8 bases, with 16 bases between them. CDR1 and CDR2 from the germline V gene are MDHEN and SYDVKM. The CDR3: CASRSTGFGGYTF. The CDR3 coding sequence is TGTGCCAGCAGGTCAACAGGGTTCGGAGGCTACACCTTC.

This clone showed up just once. The V call is TRBV7-3, the J call TRBJ2-3; 7 bases line up with TRBD1. Germline loops: CDR1 SGHTA, CDR2 FQGTGA. With 4 bases clipped from V and 2 bases from J, the junction kept 3 bases outside the gene matches. The CDR3 is 14 amino acids. CDR3 loop: CASSSGQHTDTQYF. The CDR3 DNA reads as TGTGCCAGCAGCTCGGGACAGCACACAGATACGCAGTATTTT. The full variable domain, rest sourced from reference TRBV7-3 and TRBJ2-3, is GAGVSQTPSNKVTEKGKYVELRCDPISGHTALYWYRQSLGQGPEFLIYFQGTGAADDSGLPNDRFFAVRPEGSVSTLKIQRTERGDSAVYLCASSSGQHTDTQYFGPGTRLTVL.

V usage is TRBV6-6 and J usage is TRBJ1-2; D is undetermined. Germline CDR1 and CDR2: MNHNY and SVGAGI (reference sequence). V dropped 0 bases and J dropped 6 bases, with 14 bases sitting between them. The CDR3 length is 15 residues. CDR3 nucleotides: TGTGCCAGCAGTTACTCGATGGGCAGATCAGATGGCTACACCTTC. Its translation is CASSYSMGRSDGYTF.

The rearrangement joins TRBV10-3 to TRBJ1-1; TRBD1 is a possible D gene (6 bases). Germline CDR1 ENHRY, CDR2 SYGVKD. Trimming cost V 3 bases and J 7 bases, with 12 bases left between them. The CDR3 consists of 13 residues. CDR3 bases: TGTGCCATCAGTGATGGGGGGGCCAGTGAAGCTTTCTTT. Translation gives CAISDGGASEAFF.

The gene calls are TRBV28 and TRBJ2-7; TRBD2 matches 9 bases. Germline assignment: CDR1 MDHEN and CDR2 SYDVKM. The ends lost 3 bases at V and 3 bases at J; junction bases unmatched: 15. The CDR3 has 18 amino acids. The CDR3 region is CASSFFATPIAGVYEQYF. DNA for the CDR3: TGTGCCAGCAGTTTCTTCGCGACGCCTATAGCGGGAGTCTACGAGCAGTACTTC. Supplemented by reference TRBV28 and TRBJ2-7, the full variable domain reads DVKVTQSSRYLVKRTGEKVFLECVQDMDHENMFWYRQDPGLGLRLIYFSYDVKMKEKGDIPEGYSVSREKKERFSLILESASTNQTSMYLCASSFFATPIAGVYEQYFGPGTRLTVT.

The gene calls are TRBV29-1 and TRBJ1-2, with 7 bases identical to TRBD1. The CDR3 is 14 amino acids. In germline, CDR1 is SQVTM, CDR2 ANQGSEA. V shed 5 bases, J shed 0 bases, and the junction held 6 bases outside the gene matches. The CDR3 loop reads CSVPTGPTNYGYTF. Here the CDR3 DNA reads TGCAGCGTTCCGACAGGGCCGACTAACTATGGCTACACCTTC. Full variable domain (rest looked up from reference TRBV29-1 and TRBJ1-2): SAVISQKPSRDICQRGTSLTIQCQVDSQVTMMFWYRQQPGQSLTLIATANQGSEATYESGFVIDKFPISRPNLTFSTLTVSNMSPEDSSIYLCSVPTGPTNYGYTFGSGTRLTVV.

J is TRBJ1-6 and V is TRBV2, with D unclear. Germline assignment: CDR1 SNHLY and CDR2 FYNNEI. The CDR3 length is 16 residues. The V end was cut by 4 bases, the J end by 0 bases, with 10 bases between. For the CDR3, the DNA is TGTGCCAGCAGTGTCCAGGCCAGCTCCTATAATTCACCCCTCCACTTT. Protein sequence: CASSVQASSYNSPLHF.

The chain has TRBV5-1 and TRBJ2-1; 10 bases match TRBD2. Per germline, CDR1 SGHRS and CDR2 YFSETQ. Germline trimming cut 4 bases from V and 4 bases from J; bases unmatched to any gene: 17. The CDR3 extends over 19 amino acids. In nucleotides, the CDR3 is TGCGCCAGCAGCCCCAGGGAGCGGGAGGGCTTTGAGAAATACAATGAGCAGTTCTTC. Its translation is CASSPREREGFEKYNEQFF.

The gene calls are TRBV10-2 and TRBJ1-4; D gene unclear. The length of the CDR3 is 18 residues. Trimming shortened V by 0 bases and J by 3 bases, and 17 bases separated the two germline ends. Germline V gene data show CDR1 as WSHSY and CDR2 as SAAADI. The CDR3 DNA follows: TGCGCCAGCAGTGAGTCGAACCCGGGGTTAACCTCTAATGAAAAACTGTTTTTT. This translates into CASSESNPGLTSNEKLFF.

In the case of this clone: Other nucleotide sequences in the sample specify the same CDR3. The rearrangement links TRBV6-5 to TRBJ1-1; 8 bases are shared with TRBD1. CDR1 is MNHEY, CDR2 SVGAGI, per germline. V gave up 5 bases and J gave up 5 bases; unmatched junction bases: 7. The CDR3 consists of 14 residues. The DNA of the CDR3 is TGTGCCAGCAGTCCAACAGGGGGAAGGACTGAAGCTTTCTTT. Translating gives CASSPTGGRTEAFF.

Details on this clone: The same CDR3 is also encoded by other DNA sequences in this sample. V and J are TRBV30 and TRBJ1-2, with TRBD1 as a possible D gene (5 bases). The CDR3 is 11 residues long. The V gene lost 3 bases and the J gene lost 4 bases, with 6 bases spanning the gap. Germline CDR1 and CDR2: GTSNPN and SVGIG (reference sequence). The CDR3 loop is CAWSTGYGYTF. The CDR3 DNA reads TGTGCCTGGAGCACAGGCTATGGCTACACCTTC.

V usage is TRBV7-6 and J usage is TRBJ2-2; D not resolved. This CDR3 contains 15 residues. Looked up from germline, CDR1 is SGHVS and CDR2 is FNYEAQ. V gave up 1 base and J gave up 5 bases, with 11 bases separating them. DNA of the CDR3: TGTGCCAGCAGCTTAGTCACAGTTGGAACCGGGGAGCTGTTTTTT. As protein: CASSLVTVGTGELFF.

The V gene is TRBV6-5, the J gene TRBJ1-3, with a possible D match to TRBD1 (6 bases). V dropped 5 bases and J dropped 2 bases, with 13 bases sitting between them. This CDR3 spans 15 amino acids. Per the germline V gene, CDR1 is MNHEY and CDR2 is SVGAGI. CDR3 bases: TGTGCCAGCAGTAGACACAGGGAAACTGGAAACACCATATATTTT. Protein: CASSRHRETGNTIYF.

The chain links TRBV5-1 to TRBJ2-1; TRBD2 agrees at 7 bases. J was trimmed by 3 bases and V by 5 bases; bases with no gene match: 11. This CDR3 has 16 amino acids. From germline, CDR1 is SGHRS and CDR2 YFSETQ. DNA for the CDR3: TGCGCCAGCAGTACCAATGTCCAGCGGGGCTACAATGAGCAGTTCTTC. It specifies CASSTNVQRGYNEQFF.

The V gene is TRBV11-2, the J gene TRBJ1-3; tentatively, D is TRBD1 (5 bases). CDR3 length: 15 amino acids. Trimming shortened V by 4 bases and J by 0 bases, and 10 bases separated the two germline ends. Germline-derived CDR1 and CDR2 are SGHAT and FQNNGV. CDR3 sequence (DNA): TGTGCCAGCAGCTCCGGACAAGACTCTGGAAACACCATATATTTT. It translates to CASSSGQDSGNTIYF. The full variable domain, rest sourced from reference TRBV11-2 and TRBJ1-3, is EAGVAQSPRYKIIEKRQSVAFWCNPISGHATLYWYQQILGQGPKLLIQFQNNGVVDDSQLPKDRFSAERLKGVDSTLKIQPAKLEDSAVYLCASSSGQDSGNTIYFGEGSWLTVV.

The V and J genes are TRBV30 and TRBJ1-1, with D hard to call. The CDR3 is made up of 12 amino acids. CDR1 and CDR2 (germline): GTSNPN, SVGIG (reference sequence). Trimming took 4 bases from V and 3 from J, leaving 9 bases between them. The CDR3 DNA is TGTGCCTGGATTGCCCCAGACACTGAAGCTTTCTTT. Translating gives CAWIAPDTEAFF.

The CDR3 DNA reads as TGTGCCAGCAGCTTAGCGGGACAGGGGCCCCATGAGCAGTTCTTC. Protein sequence: CASSLAGQGPHEQFF. The chain employs TRBV7-8 and TRBJ2-1; TRBD1 agrees at 10 bases. The length of the CDR3 is 15 residues. Unmatched junction bases numbered 4, after V lost 0 bases and J lost 8 bases. From germline, CDR1 is SGHVS and CDR2 FQNEAQ.

V usage is TRBV5-5 and J usage is TRBJ2-1; 11 nucleotides align to TRBD2. The V and J ends lost 4 bases and 2 bases, in that order; junction bases with no gene match: 17. CDR3 size: 20 residues. Germline V gives CDR1 SGHKS, CDR2 YYEKEE (reference sequence). CDR3 residues: CASSDGGGLAAPGPYNEQFF. Written as DNA, the CDR3 is TGTGCCAGCAGCGACGGCGGGGGACTAGCGGCCCCCGGCCCCTACAATGAGCAGTTCTTC.